A selection of T cell receptor beta chains follows, all from one sample in a study of blood T cell repertoires in COVID-19. Profiled with immunoSEQ multiplex PCR; TCRdb holds only in-frame clones, not every one. The sample has 300,000 to 400,000 clones, over 70% seen once. The sample was peripheral blood. The source of these receptors is a woman in her 50s with COVID-19, enrolled during active disease. CDR3s include the opening cysteine and the closing phenylalanine or tryptophan. Fields, in order: D gene, CDR3 length, V gene, clone size, J gene, CDR3 DNA, CDR3 protein. A D gene is named only where the DNA matches it firmly. Rows may omit the clone size; those that give it use once, few, many or a size class.

>NA|12|TRBV29-1|NA|TRBJ2-1
TGCAGCGTTGACCCGCAGGGAACTGAGCAGTTCTTC
CSVDPQGTEQFF
>NA|12|TRBV18|NA|TRBJ2-7
TGTGCCAGCTCAGGCGGAGCCTACGAGCAGTACTTC
CASSGGAYEQYF
>TRBD2|16|TRBV11-3|NA|TRBJ2-3
TGTGCCAGCAGATTGGGACTAGCCCTAAGCACAGATACGCAGTATTTT
CASRLGLALSTDTQYF
>TRBD2|17|TRBV11-2|NA|TRBJ2-2
TGTGCCAGCAGCTTGAGGGTAGCGGGAGTCCAAACCGGGGAGCTGTTTTTT
CASSLRVAGVQTGELFF
>TRBD2|14|TRBV27|few|TRBJ2-7
TGTGCCAGCAGGCCCGGGACTAGCGGCTACGAGCAGTACTTC
CASRPGTSGYEQYF
>NA|14|TRBV11-2|NA|TRBJ1-1
TGTGCCAGCAGCCCCTCTTGGGGAGACACTGAAGCTTTCTTT
CASSPSWGDTEAFF
>TRBD1|14|TRBV10-2|once|TRBJ2-5
TGCGCCAGCGGAAGAGGGGGCGCGGAGGAGACCCAGTACTTC
CASGRGGAEETQYF
>NA|15|TRBV27|NA|TRBJ1-5
TGTGCCAGCAGCCTGTGGGGGAGGGGCAATCAGCCCCAGCATTTT
CASSLWGRGNQPQHF
>NA|15|TRBV27|NA|TRBJ1-1
TGTGCCAGCAGTTTAAGGTCCGGGTTGAACACTGAAGCTTTCTTT
CASSLRSGLNTEAFF
>TRBD1|15|TRBV11-3|NA|TRBJ1-1
TGTGCCAGCAGCTTAGAGTCCGGGACAGGCAGATTAGCTTTCTTT
CASSLESGTGRLAFF
>NA|13|TRBV29-1|NA|TRBJ1-5
TGCAGCACAAAAGGAGGGTGGAATCAGCCCCAGCATTTT
CSTKGGWNQPQHF